This T cell receptor (beta chain) was identified in a study of response to subunit inactivated influenza vaccine. The sample holds a few counts of this clonotype. TCRdb analysed the RT-PCR reads with MiXCR anew, one entry per CDR3 protein. The repertoire holds around 580,000 distinct CDR3 sequences, with about an eighth as singletons. The clonotype originates from a man aged 50-60 years who received an inactivated influenza vaccine. Specimen: PBMCs from blood, collected on the day of vaccination.

The CDR3 nucleotides are TGCAGCGTTAGTGTAAGGGTCGGAGAGACCCAGTACTTC. As protein: CSVSVRVGETQYF. The J gene is TRBJ2-5, the V gene TRBV29-1, with D unclear. Trimming stripped 5 bases from V and 4 bases from J, with 14 bases between. Germline V gene lookup returns CDR1 SQVTM and CDR2 ANQGSEA. The CDR3 is made up of 13 amino acids.